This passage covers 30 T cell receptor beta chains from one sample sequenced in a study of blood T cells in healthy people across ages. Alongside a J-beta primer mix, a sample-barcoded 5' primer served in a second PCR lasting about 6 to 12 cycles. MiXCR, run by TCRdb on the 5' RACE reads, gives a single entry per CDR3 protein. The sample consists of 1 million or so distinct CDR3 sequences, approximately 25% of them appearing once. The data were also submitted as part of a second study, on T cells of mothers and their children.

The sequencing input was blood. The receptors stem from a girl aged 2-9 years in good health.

The CDR3 coding sequence is TGCGCCAGCAGCCAAGATGGAGGATCACCCCTCCACTTT. It is translated as CASSQDGGSPLHF. The genes are TRBV4-3 and TRBJ1-6; D is ambiguous. With 0 bases removed from V and 10 bases from J, the gap between germline ends came to 7 bases. Germline V gives CDR1 LGHNA, CDR2 YSLEER. The CDR3 has 13 residues.

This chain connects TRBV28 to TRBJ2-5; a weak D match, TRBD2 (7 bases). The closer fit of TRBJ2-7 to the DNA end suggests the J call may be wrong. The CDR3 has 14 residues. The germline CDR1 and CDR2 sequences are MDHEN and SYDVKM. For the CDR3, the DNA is TGTGCCAGCAGGGGGGGGCGATGGTCCTACGAGCAGTACTTC. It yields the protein CASRGGRWSYEQYF.

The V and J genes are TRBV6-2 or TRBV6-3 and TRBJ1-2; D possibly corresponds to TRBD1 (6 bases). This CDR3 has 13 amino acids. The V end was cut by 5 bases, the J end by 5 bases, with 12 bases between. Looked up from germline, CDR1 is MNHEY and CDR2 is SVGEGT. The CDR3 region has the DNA TGTGCCAGCAGTACCAACGGACAGTATGGCTACACCTTC. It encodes CASSTNGQYGYTF.

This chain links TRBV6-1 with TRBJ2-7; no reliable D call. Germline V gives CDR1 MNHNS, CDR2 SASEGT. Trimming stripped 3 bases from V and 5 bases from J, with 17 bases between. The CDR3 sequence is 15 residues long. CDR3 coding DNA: TGTGCCAGCAGTGATGGGTTCCCGGGCCTTAACGAGCAGTACTTC. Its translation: CASSDGFPGLNEQYF.

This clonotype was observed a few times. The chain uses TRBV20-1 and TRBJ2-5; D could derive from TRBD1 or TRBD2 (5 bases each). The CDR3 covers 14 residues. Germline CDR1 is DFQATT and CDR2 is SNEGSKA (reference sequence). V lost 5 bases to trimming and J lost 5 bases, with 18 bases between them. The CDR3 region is CSAGRDVRGETQYF. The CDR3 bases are TGCAGTGCTGGAAGGGACGTCCGAGGGGAGACCCAGTACTTC.

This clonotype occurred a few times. CDR3: CASSPSSGGVNTEAFF. For the CDR3, the DNA is TGTGCCAGCAGCCCCTCCTCAGGGGGAGTGAACACTGAAGCTTTCTTT. The gene calls are TRBV9 and TRBJ1-1, with 7 bases matching TRBD1. There are 16 residues in the CDR3. Germline-derived CDR1 and CDR2 are SGDLS and YYNGEE. V shed 4 bases and J 0 bases; nucleotides not matched to a gene: 9.

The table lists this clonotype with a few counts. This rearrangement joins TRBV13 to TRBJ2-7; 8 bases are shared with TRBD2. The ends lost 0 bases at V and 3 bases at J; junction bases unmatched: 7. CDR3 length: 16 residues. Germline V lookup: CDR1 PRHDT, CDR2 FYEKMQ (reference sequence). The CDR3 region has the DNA TGTGCCAGCAGCTTAGGAAAACTAGCGGATGACTACGAGCAGTACTTC. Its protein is CASSLGKLADDYEQYF.

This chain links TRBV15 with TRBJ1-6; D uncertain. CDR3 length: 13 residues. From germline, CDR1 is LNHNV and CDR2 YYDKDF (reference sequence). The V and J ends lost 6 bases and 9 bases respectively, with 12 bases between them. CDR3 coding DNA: TGTGCCACCAGAGGAGGGATGGGTTCACCCCTCCACTTT. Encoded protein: CATRGGMGSPLHF.

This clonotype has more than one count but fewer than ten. Here the CDR3 reads CAISESLLTDTQYF. CDR3 sequence (DNA): TGTGCCATCAGTGAGAGCCTTCTCACAGATACGCAGTATTTT. The chain carries TRBV10-3 and TRBJ2-3, with unresolved D. The length of the CDR3 is 14 residues. V dropped 2 bases and J dropped 2 bases, with 8 bases sitting between them. CDR1 ENHRY and CDR2 SYGVKD come from the germline V gene.

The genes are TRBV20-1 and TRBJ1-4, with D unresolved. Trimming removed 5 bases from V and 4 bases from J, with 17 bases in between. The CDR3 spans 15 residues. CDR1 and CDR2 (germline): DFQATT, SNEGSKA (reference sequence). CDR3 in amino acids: CSAVDGLRNNEKLFF. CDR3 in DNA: TGCAGTGCTGTTGACGGGCTCCGTAATAATGAAAAACTGTTTTTT.

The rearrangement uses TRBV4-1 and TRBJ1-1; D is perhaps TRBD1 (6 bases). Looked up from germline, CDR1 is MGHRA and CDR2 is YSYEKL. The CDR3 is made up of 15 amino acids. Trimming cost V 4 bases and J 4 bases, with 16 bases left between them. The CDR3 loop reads CASSLYSGQRTEAFF. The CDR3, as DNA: TGCGCCAGCAGCCTATACTCCGGACAGCGCACTGAAGCTTTCTTT.

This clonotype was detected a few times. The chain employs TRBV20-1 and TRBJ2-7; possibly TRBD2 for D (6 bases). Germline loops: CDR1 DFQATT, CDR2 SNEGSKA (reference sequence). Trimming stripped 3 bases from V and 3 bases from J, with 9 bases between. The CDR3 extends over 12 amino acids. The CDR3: CSASIADYEQYF. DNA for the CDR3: TGCAGTGCTAGCATAGCGGACTACGAGCAGTACTTC.

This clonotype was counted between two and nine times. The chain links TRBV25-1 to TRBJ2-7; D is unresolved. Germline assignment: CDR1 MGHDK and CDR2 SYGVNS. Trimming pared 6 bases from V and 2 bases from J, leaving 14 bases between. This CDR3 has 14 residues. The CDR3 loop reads CASSSAGPTYEQYF. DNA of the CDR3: TGTGCCAGCAGCTCCGCCGGTCCTACCTACGAGCAGTACTTC.

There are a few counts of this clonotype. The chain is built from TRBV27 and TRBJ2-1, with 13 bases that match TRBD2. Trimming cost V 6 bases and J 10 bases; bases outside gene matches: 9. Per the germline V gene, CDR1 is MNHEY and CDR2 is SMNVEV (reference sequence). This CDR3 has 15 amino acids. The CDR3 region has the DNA TGTGCCAGCAGCTCCTTACTAGCGGGAGGGCAAGAGCAGTTCTTC. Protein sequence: CASSSLLAGGQEQFF.

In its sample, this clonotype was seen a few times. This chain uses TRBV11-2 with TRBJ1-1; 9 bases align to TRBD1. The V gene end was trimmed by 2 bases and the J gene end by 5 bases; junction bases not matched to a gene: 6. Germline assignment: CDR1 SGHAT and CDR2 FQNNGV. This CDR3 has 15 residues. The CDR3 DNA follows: TGTGCCAGCAGCTTACGGACAGGGGAGGCGACTGAAGCTTTCTTT. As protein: CASSLRTGEATEAFF.

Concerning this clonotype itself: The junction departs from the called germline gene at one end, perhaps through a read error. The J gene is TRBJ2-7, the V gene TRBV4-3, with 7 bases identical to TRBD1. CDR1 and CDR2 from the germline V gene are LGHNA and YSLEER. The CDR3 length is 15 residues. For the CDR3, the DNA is TGCACCAGCAGCCAAGACAGGGACCAAGGGTACGAGCAGTACTTC. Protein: CTSSQDRDQGYEQYF.

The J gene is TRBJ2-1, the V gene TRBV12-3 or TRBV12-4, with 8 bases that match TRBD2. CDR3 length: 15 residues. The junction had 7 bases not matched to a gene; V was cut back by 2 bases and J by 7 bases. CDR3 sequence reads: CASSLQRGRRNEQFF. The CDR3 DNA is TGTGCCAGCAGTTTACAGCGGGGGCGAAGGAATGAGCAGTTCTTC.

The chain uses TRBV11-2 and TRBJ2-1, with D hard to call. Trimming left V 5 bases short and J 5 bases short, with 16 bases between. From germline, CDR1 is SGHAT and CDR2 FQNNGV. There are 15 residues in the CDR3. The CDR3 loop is CASSLIGRPNNEQFF. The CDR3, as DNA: TGTGCCAGCAGCCTCATAGGACGGCCGAACAATGAGCAGTTCTTC. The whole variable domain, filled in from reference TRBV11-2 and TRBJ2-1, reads EAGVAQSPRYKIIEKRQSVAFWCNPISGHATLYWYQQILGQGPKLLIQFQNNGVVDDSQLPKDRFSAERLKGVDSTLKIQPAKLEDSAVYLCASSLIGRPNNEQFFGPGTRLTVL.

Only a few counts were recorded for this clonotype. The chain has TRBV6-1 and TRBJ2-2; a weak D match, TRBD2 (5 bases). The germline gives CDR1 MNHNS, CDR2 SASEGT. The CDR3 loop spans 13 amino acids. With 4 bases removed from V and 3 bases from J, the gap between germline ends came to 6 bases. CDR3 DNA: TGTGCCAGCAGTGCGGGGTACACCGGGGAGCTGTTTTTT. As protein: CASSAGYTGELFF.

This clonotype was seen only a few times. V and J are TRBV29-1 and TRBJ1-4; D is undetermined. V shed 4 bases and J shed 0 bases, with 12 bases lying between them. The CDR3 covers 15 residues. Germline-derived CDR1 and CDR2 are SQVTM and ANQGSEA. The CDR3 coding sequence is TGCAGCGTTGTAGGGCGGGATCCAACTAATGAAAAACTGTTTTTT. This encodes CSVVGRDPTNEKLFF.

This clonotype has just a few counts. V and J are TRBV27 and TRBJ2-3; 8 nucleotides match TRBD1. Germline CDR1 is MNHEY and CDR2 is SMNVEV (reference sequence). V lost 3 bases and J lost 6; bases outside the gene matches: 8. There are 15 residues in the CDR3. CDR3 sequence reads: CASSFRGQVVDTQYF. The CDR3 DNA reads TGTGCCAGCAGTTTTAGGGGACAGGTTGTTGATACGCAGTATTTT.

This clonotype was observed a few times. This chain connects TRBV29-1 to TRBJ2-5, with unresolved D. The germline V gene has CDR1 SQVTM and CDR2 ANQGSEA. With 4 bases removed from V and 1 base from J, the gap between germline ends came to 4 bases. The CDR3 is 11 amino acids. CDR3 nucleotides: TGCAGCGTTGCCCTCCAAGAGACCCAGTACTTC. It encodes CSVALQETQYF.

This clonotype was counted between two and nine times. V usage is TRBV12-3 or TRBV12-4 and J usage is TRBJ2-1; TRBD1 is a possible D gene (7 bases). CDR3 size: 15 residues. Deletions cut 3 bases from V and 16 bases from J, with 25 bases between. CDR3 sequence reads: CASSFGISEARGAFF. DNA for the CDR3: TGTGCCAGCAGTTTTGGGATCAGCGAGGCCAGGGGGGCCTTCTTC.

CDR3 in DNA: TGTGCCAGCAGCTTGGGGTGGGCAGGTTCACCCCTCCACTTT. This encodes CASSLGWAGSPLHF. V is TRBV7-2 and J is TRBJ1-6; D is uncertain. The germline V gene encodes CDR1 SGHTA and CDR2 FQGNSA. V was trimmed by 3 bases and J by 9 bases, leaving 12 bases between them. CDR3 length equals 14 residues.

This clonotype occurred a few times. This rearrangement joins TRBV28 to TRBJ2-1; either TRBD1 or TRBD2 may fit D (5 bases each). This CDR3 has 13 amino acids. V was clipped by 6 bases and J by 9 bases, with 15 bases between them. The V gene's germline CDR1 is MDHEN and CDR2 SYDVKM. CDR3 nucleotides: TGTGCCAGCAGGGGGACCGCACGCGGTGAGCAGTTCTTC. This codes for CASRGTARGEQFF.

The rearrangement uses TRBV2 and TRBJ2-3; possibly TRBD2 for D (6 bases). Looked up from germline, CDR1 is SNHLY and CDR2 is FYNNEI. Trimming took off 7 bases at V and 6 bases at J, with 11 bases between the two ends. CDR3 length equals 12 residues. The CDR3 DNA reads TGTGCCAGCACCCATGGAGGGGATACGCAGTATTTT. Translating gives CASTHGGDTQYF.

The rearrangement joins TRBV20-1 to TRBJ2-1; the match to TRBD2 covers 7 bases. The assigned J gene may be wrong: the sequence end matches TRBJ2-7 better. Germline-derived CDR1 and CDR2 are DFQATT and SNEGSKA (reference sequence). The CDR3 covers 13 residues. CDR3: CSARERGRYEQYF. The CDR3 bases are TGCAGTGCTAGAGAGCGGGGGAGATACGAGCAGTACTTC.

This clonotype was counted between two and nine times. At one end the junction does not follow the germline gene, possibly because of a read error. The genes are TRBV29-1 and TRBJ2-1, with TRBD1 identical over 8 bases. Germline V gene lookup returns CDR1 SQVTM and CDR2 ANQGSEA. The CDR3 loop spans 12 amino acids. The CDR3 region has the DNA TGTAGCGTTGGGCAGGGGGCAGGTGGGCAGTTCTTC. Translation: CSVGQGAGGQFF.

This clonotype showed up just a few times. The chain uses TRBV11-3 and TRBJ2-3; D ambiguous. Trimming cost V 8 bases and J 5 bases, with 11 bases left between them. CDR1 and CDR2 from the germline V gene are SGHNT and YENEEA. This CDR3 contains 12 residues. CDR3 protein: CASLGKEDTQYF. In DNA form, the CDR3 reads TGTGCCAGCCTGGGCAAGGAAGATACGCAGTATTTT.

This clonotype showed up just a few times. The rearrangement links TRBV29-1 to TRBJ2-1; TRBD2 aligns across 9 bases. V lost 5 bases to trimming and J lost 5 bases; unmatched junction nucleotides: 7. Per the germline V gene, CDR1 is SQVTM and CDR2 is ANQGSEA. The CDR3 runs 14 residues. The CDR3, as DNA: TGCAGCGTTCCCCCTAGCGGGGCAAACAATGAGCAGTTCTTC. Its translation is CSVPPSGANNEQFF.